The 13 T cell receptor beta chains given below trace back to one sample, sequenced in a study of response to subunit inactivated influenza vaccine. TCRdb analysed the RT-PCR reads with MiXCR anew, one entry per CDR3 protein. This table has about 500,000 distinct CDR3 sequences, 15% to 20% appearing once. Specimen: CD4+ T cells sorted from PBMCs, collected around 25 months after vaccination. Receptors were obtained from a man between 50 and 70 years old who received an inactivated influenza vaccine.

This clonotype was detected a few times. The CDR3 loop reads CSVPLVETSTDTQYF. In nucleotides, the CDR3 is TGCAGCGTTCCGCTCGTCGAAACTAGCACAGATACGCAGTATTTT. This chain links TRBV29-1 with TRBJ2-3; D gene ambiguous. V dropped 5 bases and J dropped 0 bases, with 15 bases sitting between them. The CDR3 has 15 amino acids. Germline V gives CDR1 SQVTM, CDR2 ANQGSEA.

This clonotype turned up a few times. CDR3 nucleotides: TGTGCCATCAGTACCAGCGGGAGATCGGCTGAGCAGTTCTTC. Its protein is CAISTSGRSAEQFF. V usage is TRBV10-3 and J usage is TRBJ2-1, with 8 nucleotides matching TRBD2. Looked up from germline, CDR1 is ENHRY and CDR2 is SYGVKD. This CDR3 comprises 14 residues. Trimming took 5 bases from V and 9 from J; bases not matched to a gene: 9.

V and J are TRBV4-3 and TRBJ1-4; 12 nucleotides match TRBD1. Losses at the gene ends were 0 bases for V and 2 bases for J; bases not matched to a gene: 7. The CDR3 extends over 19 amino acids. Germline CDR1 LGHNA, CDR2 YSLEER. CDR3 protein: CASSQDPGQGASTNEKLFF. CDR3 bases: TGCGCCAGCAGCCAAGACCCGGGACAGGGGGCCTCGACTAATGAAAAACTGTTTTTT.

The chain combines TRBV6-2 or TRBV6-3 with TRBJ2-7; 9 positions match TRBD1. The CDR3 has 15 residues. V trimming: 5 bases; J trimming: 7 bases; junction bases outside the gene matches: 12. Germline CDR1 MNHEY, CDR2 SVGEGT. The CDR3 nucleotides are TGTGCCAGCAGTAGGGACAGGGTATCCGCGTCGGAGCAGTACTTC. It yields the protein CASSRDRVSASEQYF.

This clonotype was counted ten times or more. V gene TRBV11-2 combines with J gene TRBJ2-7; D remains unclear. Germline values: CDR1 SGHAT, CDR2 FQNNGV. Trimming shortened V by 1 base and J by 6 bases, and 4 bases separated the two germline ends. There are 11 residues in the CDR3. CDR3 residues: CASSLAGEQYF. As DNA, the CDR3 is TGTGCCAGCAGCTTAGCAGGCGAGCAGTACTTC.

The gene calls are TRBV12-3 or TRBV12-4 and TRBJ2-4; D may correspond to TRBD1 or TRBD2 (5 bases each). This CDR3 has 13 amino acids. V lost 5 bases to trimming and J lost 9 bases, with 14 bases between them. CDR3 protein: CASSTGTLAIQYF. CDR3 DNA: TGTGCCAGCAGTACCGGGACCCTAGCCATTCAGTACTTC.

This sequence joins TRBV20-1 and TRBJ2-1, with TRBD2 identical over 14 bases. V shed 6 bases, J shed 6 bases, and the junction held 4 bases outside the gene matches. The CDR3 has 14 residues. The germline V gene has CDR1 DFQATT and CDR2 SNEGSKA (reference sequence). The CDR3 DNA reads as TGCAGTGCATGGACTAGCGGGGGGAGCAATGAGCAGTTCTTC. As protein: CSAWTSGGSNEQFF.

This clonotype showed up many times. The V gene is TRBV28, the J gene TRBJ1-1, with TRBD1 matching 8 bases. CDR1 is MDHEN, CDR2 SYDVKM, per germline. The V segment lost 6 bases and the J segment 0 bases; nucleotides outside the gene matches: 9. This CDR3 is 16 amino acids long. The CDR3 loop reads CASSNRGKSMNTEAFF. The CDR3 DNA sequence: TGTGCCAGCAGCAACAGGGGGAAGTCTATGAACACTGAAGCTTTCTTT. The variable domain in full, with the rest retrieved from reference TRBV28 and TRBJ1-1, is DVKVTQSSRYLVKRTGEKVFLECVQDMDHENMFWYRQDPGLGLRLIYFSYDVKMKEKGDIPEGYSVSREKKERFSLILESASTNQTSMYLCASSNRGKSMNTEAFFGQGTRLTVV.

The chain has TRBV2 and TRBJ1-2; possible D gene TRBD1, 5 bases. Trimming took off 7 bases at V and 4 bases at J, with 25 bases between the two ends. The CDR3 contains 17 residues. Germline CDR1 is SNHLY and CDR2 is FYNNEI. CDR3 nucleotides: TGTGCCAGCACCCTCCTCGGGGGTGGGGGATGGAGCTATGGCTACACCTTC. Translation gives CASTLLGGGGWSYGYTF.

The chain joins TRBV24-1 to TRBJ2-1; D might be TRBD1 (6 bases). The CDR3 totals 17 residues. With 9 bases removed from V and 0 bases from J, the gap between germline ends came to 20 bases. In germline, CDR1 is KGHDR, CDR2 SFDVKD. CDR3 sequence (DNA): TGTGCCACCTCCCCCTCGACAGGCCGGACCTCCTACAATGAGCAGTTCTTC. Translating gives CATSPSTGRTSYNEQFF.

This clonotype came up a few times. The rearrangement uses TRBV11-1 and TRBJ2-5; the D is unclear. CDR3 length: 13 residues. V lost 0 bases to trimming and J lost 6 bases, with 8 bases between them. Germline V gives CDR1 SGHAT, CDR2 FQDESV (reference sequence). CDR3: CASSLAGTKTQYF. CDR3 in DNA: TGTGCCAGCAGCTTAGCAGGTACCAAGACCCAGTACTTC. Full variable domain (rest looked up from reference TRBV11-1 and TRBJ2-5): EAEVAQSPRYKITEKSQAVAFWCDPISGHATLYWYRQILGQGPELLVQFQDESVVDDSQLPKDRFSAERLKGVDSTLKIQPAELGDSAMYLCASSLAGTKTQYFGPGTRLLVL.

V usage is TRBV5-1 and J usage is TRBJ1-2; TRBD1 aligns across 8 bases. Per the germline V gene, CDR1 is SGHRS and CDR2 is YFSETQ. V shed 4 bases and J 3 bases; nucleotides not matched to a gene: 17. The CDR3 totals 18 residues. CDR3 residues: CASSPQRQRQGRDYGYTF. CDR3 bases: TGCGCCAGCAGCCCGCAAAGACAACGACAGGGGAGAGACTATGGCTACACCTTC.

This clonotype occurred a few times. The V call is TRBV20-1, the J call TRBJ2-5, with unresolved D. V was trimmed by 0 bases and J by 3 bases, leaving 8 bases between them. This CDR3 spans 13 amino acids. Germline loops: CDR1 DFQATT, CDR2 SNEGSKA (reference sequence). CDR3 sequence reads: CSARDFRKETQYF. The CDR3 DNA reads TGCAGTGCTAGAGATTTTAGGAAAGAGACCCAGTACTTC.